A selection of T cell receptor beta chains follows, all from one sample in a study of cytomegalovirus exposure and HLA in healthy donors. Clones were read by immunoSEQ multiplex PCR, and TCRdb kept only the in-frame ones, dropping some. The repertoire holds about 82,000 clones, with 85% to 95% as singletons. Sequenced: PBMCs. These receptors were collected from a woman younger than 30 in good health and CMV-seronegative. CDR3s include the opening cysteine and the closing phenylalanine or tryptophan. D genes are given only for firm matches. Not all rows give a size; the values are once, few, many and, for expanded clones, a class.

. . TRBJ2-5 TRBV12-5 CASGPRGEETQYF TGTGCTAGTGGCCCCAGGGGCGAAGAGACCCAGTACTTC
. . TRBJ2-7 TRBV6-1 CASSEWNSVPYEQYF TGTGCCAGCAGTGAATGGAATAGCGTCCCCTACGAGCAGTACTTC
few TRBD2 TRBJ2-1 TRBV6-4 CASSRLAGDEGNEQFF TGTGCCAGCAGTAGACTAGCGGGAGACGAAGGAAATGAGCAGTTCTTC
. . TRBJ2-2 TRBV4-1 CASRLLGGTGELFF TGCGCCAGCAGGCTGTTAGGGGGCACCGGGGAGCTGTTTTTT
. . TRBJ1-2 TRBV7-8 CASSLRTDSYGYTF TGTGCCAGCAGCTTAAGGACAGACTCCTATGGCTACACCTTC
once . TRBJ1-1 TRBV19 CASSIYGAVEAFF TGTGCCAGTAGTATATATGGGGCGGTCGAAGCTTTCTTT
. TRBD2 TRBJ2-1 TRBV11-2 CASSPKGRGVEQFF TGTGCCAGCAGCCCGAAAGGGCGGGGGGTTGAGCAGTTCTTC
. TRBD1 TRBJ1-5 TRBV7-9 CASSLGTGPSNQPQHF TGTGCCAGCAGCTTAGGGACAGGGCCTAGCAATCAGCCCCAGCATTTT
. TRBD1 TRBJ2-7 TRBV28 CASSPGTGYHEQYF TGTGCCAGCAGTCCCGGGACAGGGTACCACGAGCAGTACTTC
. TRBD1 TRBJ1-6 TRBV6-5 CASSRDRGFGSPLHF TGTGCCAGCAGTCGGGACAGGGGTTTTGGTTCACCCCTCCACTTT
. TRBD1 TRBJ1-5 TRBV19 CASSTTGLSNQPQHF TGTGCCAGTAGTACGACAGGGCTGAGCAATCAGCCCCAGCATTTT
. TRBD1 TRBJ2-7 TRBV7-8 CASSLAQTGGYEQYF TGTGCCAGCAGCTTAGCCCAAACAGGGGGCTACGAGCAGTACTTC
. . TRBJ1-1 TRBV18 CASSLNGAENTEAFF TGTGCCAGCTCACTAAATGGGGCCGAGAACACTGAAGCTTTCTTT
. . TRBJ1-5 TRBV5-5 CASSLGSRGGNQPQHF TGTGCCAGCAGCTTGGGGAGCAGGGGTGGCAATCAGCCCCAGCATTTT
. . TRBJ1-1 TRBV19 CASTPPEAFF TGTGCCAGTACCCCTCCTGAAGCTTTCTTT
once . TRBJ2-3 TRBV7-2 CASSSSTDTQYF TGTGCCAGCAGTTCATCCACAGATACGCAGTATTTT
once TRBD1 TRBJ1-4 TRBV4-1 CASSRQGASEKLFF TGCGCCAGCAGCCGACAGGGGGCGAGTGAAAAACTGTTTTTT
once TRBD1 TRBJ2-2 TRBV11-3 CASSPGQGTGELFF TGTGCCAGCAGCCCCGGACAGGGAACCGGGGAGCTGTTTTTT
. TRBD2 TRBJ2-2 TRBV7-9 CASAGREKNTGELFF TGTGCCAGCGCCGGGCGGGAGAAAAACACCGGGGAGCTGTTTTTT
. . TRBJ2-7 TRBV5-6 CASSLGQYYEQYF TGTGCCAGCAGCCTAGGACAGTACTACGAGCAGTACTTC
. . TRBJ2-7 TRBV4-3 CASSRQVLGGSYEQYF TGCGCCAGCAGCCGCCAAGTGCTGGGGGGCTCCTACGAGCAGTACTTC
. TRBD1 TRBJ1-5 TRBV30 CAWSAGGWPQHF TGTGCCTGGTCGGCAGGGGGCTGGCCCCAGCATTTT
. TRBD2 TRBJ2-3 TRBV5-1 CASSWTGGGGGAADTQYF TGCGCCAGCAGCTGGACCGGTGGGGGCGGGGGGGCGGCAGATACGCAGTATTTT
. . TRBJ2-5 TRBV18 CASSPGHQETQYF TGTGCCAGCTCACCGGGACATCAAGAGACCCAGTACTTC
. . TRBJ2-5 TRBV27 CASSPGGRQETQYF TGTGCCAGCAGTCCCGGTGGGCGACAAGAGACCCAGTACTTC
. . TRBJ2-3 TRBV7-9 CASSVEAPDTQYF TGTGCCAGCAGTGTAGAGGCCCCAGATACGCAGTATTTT
. TRBD2 TRBJ2-1 TRBV4-1 CASSQDMVGSGRNEQFF TGCGCCAGCAGCCAAGATATGGTTGGTAGCGGGAGGAATGAGCAGTTCTTC
. . TRBJ1-2 TRBV6-6 CASSYPSGSPYTF TGTGCCAGCAGTTACCCCAGCGGTTCACCCTACACCTTC
. . TRBJ2-7 TRBV9 CASSARPGSYEQYF TGTGCCAGCAGCGCAAGACCAGGCTCCTACGAGCAGTACTTC
. TRBD2 TRBJ2-6 TRBV5-1 CASSFPSSGSYSGANVLTF TGCGCCAGCAGCTTTCCCTCTAGCGGGAGTTACTCTGGGGCCAACGTCCTGACTTTC
. TRBD2 TRBJ2-2 TRBV5-1 CASSFIAGGAGELFF TGCGCCAGCAGCTTTATAGCGGGAGGGGCCGGGGAGCTGTTTTTT
once TRBD2 TRBJ2-5 TRBV29-1 CSVEEGGSGRQTQYF TGCAGCGTTGAGGAGGGGGGTAGCGGGAGGCAGACCCAGTACTTC
. . TRBJ1-1 TRBV6-6 CASSYSMRGFTEAFF TGTGCCAGCAGTTACTCGATGAGAGGGTTCACTGAAGCTTTCTTT
. . TRBJ1-1 TRBV18 CASSPIRGTEAFF TGTGCCAGCTCACCAATCCGGGGGACTGAAGCTTTCTTT
. TRBD1 TRBJ1-4 TRBV5-4 CASSFTGGGDEKLFF TGTGCCAGCAGCTTTACAGGGGGCGGGGATGAAAAACTGTTTTTT
. . TRBJ1-5 TRBV2 CASSSFRDNQPQHF TGTGCCAGCAGCAGCTTTCGGGACAATCAGCCCCAGCATTTT
. . TRBJ2-3 TRBV28 CASSSSGDTQYF TGTGCCAGCAGTTCGTCTGGCGATACGCAGTATTTT
once TRBD1 TRBJ2-7 TRBV18 CASSPRDRGYEQYF TGTGCCAGCTCACCACGGGACAGGGGCTACGAGCAGTACTTC
. TRBD1 TRBJ2-7 TRBV7-9 CASSPRDRVSYEQYF TGTGCCAGCAGCCCCAGGGACAGGGTCTCCTACGAGCAGTACTTC
. TRBD2 TRBJ2-7 TRBV6-5 CASSFGLANNEQYF TGTGCCAGCAGTTTTGGACTAGCGAACAACGAGCAGTACTTC
. . TRBJ1-4 TRBV5-1 CASSLDSSGEKLFF TGCGCCAGCAGCTTGGACTCCTCGGGGGAAAAACTGTTTTTT
. . TRBJ2-1 TRBV9 CASSVGGSFDEQFF TGTGCCAGCAGCGTAGGGGGCAGCTTTGATGAGCAGTTCTTC
. . TRBJ1-5 TRBV7-9 CASSLYKGGNQPQHF TGTGCCAGCAGCTTATATAAAGGGGGCAATCAGCCCCAGCATTTT
. TRBD1 TRBJ1-2 TRBV13 CASNPGQGKSDYGYTF TGTGCCAGTAACCCGGGACAGGGCAAGTCGGATTATGGCTACACCTTC
. . TRBJ1-4 TRBV6-6 CASRRAGDNEKLFF TGTGCCAGCAGGCGCGCAGGGGATAATGAAAAACTGTTTTTT
. TRBD1 TRBJ2-7 TRBV15 CATSRGQGEQKNEQYF TGTGCCACCAGCAGAGGACAGGGTGAACAGAAAAACGAGCAGTACTTC
. TRBD2 TRBJ2-1 TRBV9 CASSVGAGGNRDEQFF TGTGCCAGCAGCGTGGGGGCGGGAGGTAACCGTGATGAGCAGTTCTTC
few . TRBJ1-2 TRBV4-3 CASSQALSAGYTF TGCGCCAGCAGCCAAGCGTTGTCAGCGGGCTACACCTTC
. . TRBJ2-3 TRBV7-2 CASSSDFLEAYF TGTGCCAGCAGCTCGGACTTCCTCGAGGCGTATTTT
. . TRBJ2-7 TRBV28 CASSFQTGTYEQYF TGTGCCAGCAGTTTCCAAACAGGGACCTACGAGCAGTACTTC
. . TRBJ2-7 TRBV9 CASSAENYYEQYF TGTGCCAGCAGCGCGGAGAACTATTACGAGCAGTACTTC
once . TRBJ2-3 TRBV2 CASSESGVSTDTQYF TGTGCCAGCAGTGAATCGGGAGTAAGCACAGATACGCAGTATTTT